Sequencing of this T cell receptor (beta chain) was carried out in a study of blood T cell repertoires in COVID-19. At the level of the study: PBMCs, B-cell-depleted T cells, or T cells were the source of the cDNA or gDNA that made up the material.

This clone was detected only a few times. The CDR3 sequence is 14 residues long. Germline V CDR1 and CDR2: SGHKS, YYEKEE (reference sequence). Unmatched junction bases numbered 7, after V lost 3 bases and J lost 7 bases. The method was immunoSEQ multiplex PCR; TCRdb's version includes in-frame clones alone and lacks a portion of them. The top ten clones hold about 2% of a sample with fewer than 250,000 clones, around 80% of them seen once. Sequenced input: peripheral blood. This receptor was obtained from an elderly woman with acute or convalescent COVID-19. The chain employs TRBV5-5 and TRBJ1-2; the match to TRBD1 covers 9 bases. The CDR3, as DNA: TGTGCCAGCAGCTCAGACAGGGGGTTGGGTGGCTACACCTTC. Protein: CASSSDRGLGGYTF.